This T cell receptor (beta chain) was found in a study of CD8 T cells in Susac syndrome. RNA was extracted with the RNeasy kit, and a quantity of about 0.45 to 1 ug was reverse transcribed using random hexamers. Each CDR3 protein gets one entry after TCRdb re-called the immunoSEQ multiplex PCR reads with MiXCR. In the table there are 70,000 or so distinct CDR3 sequences, approximately 94% of which are singletons. CDR3 length: 14 amino acids. V lost 4 bases, J lost 6 bases, and 17 bases lay in between. Germline CDR1 is SGDLS and CDR2 is YYNGEE. This clonotype was seen only once. Material: CD8+ T cells from PBMCs. The chain has TRBV9 and TRBJ2-7, with D possibly being TRBD1 (6 bases). This sequence was found in a human donor with multiple sclerosis. The CDR3 DNA reads TGTGCCAGCAGCCCAGAGAACAGGGAAAGCGAGCAGTACTTC. The encoded protein is CASSPENRESEQYF.